Each of the 15 T cell receptor beta chains below was sequenced from the same sample in a study of glioma-infiltrating T cells. TCR alpha and beta CDR3 regions were amplified from RNA using iRepertoire nested multiplex PCR. TCRdb re-called the multiplex PCR reads through MiXCR, storing one row per CDR3 protein. Of 150,000 to 200,000 distinct CDR3 sequences in the sample, around 32% are singletons; the top ten hold around 20%. Material: glioma tissue, nonneoplastic brain tissue, or PBMCs (not recorded which). These receptors were taken from a human donor with low-grade glioma or glioblastoma, undergoing nonglioma brain surgery, or in good health (not recorded which).

The CDR3 loop is CASSLLSGGEPGNTIYF. In DNA form, the CDR3 reads TGTGCCAGCAGTTTATTATCCGGGGGCGAACCTGGAAACACCATATATTTT. The rearrangement uses TRBV28 and TRBJ1-3; weak D call: TRBD1 (6 bases). V was shortened by 1 base and J by 2 bases, with 15 bases between the two germline ends. CDR1 and CDR2 from the germline V gene are MDHEN and SYDVKM. This CDR3 region has 17 residues.

There are many counts of this clonotype. This chain uses TRBV20-1 with TRBJ2-3; 10 bases match TRBD2. Germline V gene lookup returns CDR1 DFQATT and CDR2 SNEGSKA (reference sequence). The trim removed 6 bases at V and 0 bases at J, leaving 6 bases unmatched. This CDR3 has 15 residues. The CDR3 sequence is CSAKGLATSTDTQYF. The CDR3 coding sequence is TGCAGTGCGAAGGGACTAGCGACTAGCACAGATACGCAGTATTTT.

This clonotype was detected ten times or more. V usage is TRBV19 and J usage is TRBJ2-3; 8 nucleotides line up with TRBD2. Losses at the gene ends were 6 bases for V and 2 bases for J; bases not matched to a gene: 7. The CDR3 is made up of 15 amino acids. Germline V gives CDR1 LNHDA, CDR2 SQIVND (reference sequence). The CDR3 DNA reads TGTGCCAGTAGGGCTAGCGGGCGTTACACAGATACGCAGTATTTT. This gives the protein CASRASGRYTDTQYF.

Turning to this clonotype: With a much larger clone just one base away, this may be a read error. The J gene is TRBJ2-7, the V gene TRBV7-9; D is possibly TRBD1 (6 bases). Trimming left V 5 bases short and J 6 bases short, with 23 bases between. The CDR3 loop spans 16 amino acids. Germline CDR1 and CDR2: SEHNR and FQNEAQ (reference sequence). In nucleotides, the CDR3 is TGTGCCAGCAGCCCTACTCCACAGGGTGCCAATGGCGAGCAGTACTTC. Its protein product is CASSPTPQGANGEQYF.

In this sample, this clonotype turned up a few times. The chain couples TRBV7-2 to TRBJ2-3; possibly TRBD1 for D (7 bases). This CDR3 is 14 amino acids long. From germline, CDR1 is SGHTA and CDR2 FQGNSA. Between the trimmed V and J ends, which lost 5 bases and 2 bases, there was a span of 11 bases. CDR3: CASSDRDSTDTQYF. The CDR3 DNA follows: TGTGCCAGCAGCGACAGGGACTCCACAGATACGCAGTATTTT.

This clonotype was observed a few times. A much bigger clone sits one base away, suggesting this may be a read error. This chain links TRBV27 with TRBJ2-5; D perhaps matches TRBD1 (6 bases). CDR1 is MNHEY and CDR2 is SMNVEV in the germline V gene (reference sequence). The CDR3 extends over 14 amino acids. The DNA of the CDR3 is TGTGTCAGCAGTCCCCGCAGGGGACCAGAGACCCAGTACTTC. Its protein product is CVSSPRRGPETQYF.

This clonotype was seen only a few times. The V gene is TRBV5-1, the J gene TRBJ2-1, with D maybe TRBD1 (5 bases). The CDR3 spans 16 residues. V lost 4 bases to trimming and J lost 0 bases, with 14 bases between them. Per the germline V gene, CDR1 is SGHRS and CDR2 is YFSETQ. CDR3 sequence (DNA): TGCGCCAGCAGCCGAACACCGGACACCTCCTACAATGAGCAGTTCTTC. As protein: CASSRTPDTSYNEQFF. The full variable domain, rest sourced from reference TRBV5-1 and TRBJ2-1, is KAGVTQTPRYLIKTRGQQVTLSCSPISGHRSVSWYQQTPGQGLQFLFEYFSETQRNKGNFPGRFSGRQFSNSRSEMNVSTLELGDSALYLCASSRTPDTSYNEQFFGPGTRLTVL.

This clonotype was observed a handful of times. This rearrangement joins TRBV29-1 to TRBJ2-1; 11 bases agree with TRBD2. From germline, CDR1 is SQVTM and CDR2 ANQGSEA. V lost 7 bases, J lost 9 bases, and 8 bases stayed unmatched. The CDR3 contains 13 residues. CDR3 in amino acids: CSGTSGRGSEQFF. As DNA, the CDR3 is TGCAGCGGCACTAGCGGGAGAGGTAGTGAGCAGTTCTTC.

A remark on this clonotype: A much larger clone is a single base away; this may be a read error. V gene TRBV19 combines with J gene TRBJ1-5, with TRBD1 matching over 7 bases. The CDR3 contains 16 residues. Per germline, CDR1 LNHDA and CDR2 SQIVND (reference sequence). The DNA for the CDR3 is TGTGCCAGTAGTATCGAGGGACAGACTAGCAATCAGCCCCAGAATTTT. Translating gives CASSIEGQTSNQPQNF.

This clonotype showed up just a few times. A read error may be the cause here, since a much bigger clone is one base away. J is TRBJ2-7 and V is TRBV7-2, with no clear D. CDR3 length: 13 amino acids. Germline CDR1 is SGHTA and CDR2 is FQGNSA. V dropped 4 bases and J dropped 5 bases, with 12 bases sitting between them. CDR3: CASSSEGRHEQYF. The CDR3, as DNA: TGTGCCAGCAGCTCAGAAGGACGCCACGAGCAGTACTTC.

This clonotype showed up many times. The rearrangement links TRBV19 to TRBJ2-1, with 10 bases lining up with TRBD2. Germline lookup yields CDR1 LNHDA and CDR2 SQIVND (reference sequence). The J segment lost 5 bases and the V segment lost 6 bases, leaving 7 bases of the junction unmatched. The CDR3 totals 15 residues. The CDR3 sequence is CASRTLAGSNNEQFF. The CDR3 bases are TGTGCCAGTAGAACACTAGCGGGATCGAACAATGAGCAGTTCTTC. Supplemented by reference TRBV19 and TRBJ2-1, the full variable domain reads DGGITQSPKYLFRKEGQNVTLSCEQNLNHDAMYWYRQDPGQGLRLIYYSQIVNDFQKGDIAEGYSVSREKKESFPLTVTSAQKNPTAFYLCASRTLAGSNNEQFFGPGTRLTVL.

This clonotype was detected ten times or more. The chain is built from TRBV20-1 and TRBJ1-1, with 8 nucleotides matching TRBD1. V gave up 2 bases and J gave up 7 bases; unmatched junction bases: 6. Germline V CDR1 and CDR2: DFQATT, SNEGSKA (reference sequence). The CDR3 sequence is 13 residues long. The chain's CDR3 is CSARFQGAGEAFF. The DNA for the CDR3 is TGCAGTGCTAGATTCCAGGGGGCGGGTGAAGCTTTCTTT.

This clonotype was seen repeatedly, ten times or more. The V and J genes are TRBV6-1 and TRBJ2-7; weak D call: TRBD2 (6 bases). The V end lost 6 bases, the J end lost 3 bases, and 15 bases lay between the germline ends. This CDR3 has 14 amino acids. The germline gives CDR1 MNHNS, CDR2 SASEGT. DNA of the CDR3: TGTGCCAGCAGCCAGGGACTTCGCCTCTACGAGCAGTACTTC. Residues: CASSQGLRLYEQYF.

The V and J genes are TRBV4-1 and TRBJ2-1, with TRBD2 identical over 11 bases. Germline V gene sequence: CDR1 MGHRA, CDR2 YSYEKL. The CDR3 is 17 amino acids. Trimming cost V 3 bases and J 8 bases; bases outside gene matches: 12. CDR3 region: CASSQTVTSGTLDEQFF. CDR3 sequence (DNA): TGCGCCAGCAGCCAGACCGTGACTAGCGGGACACTGGATGAGCAGTTCTTC.

This clonotype was seen many times. The chain has TRBV28 and TRBJ2-7; 8 nucleotides line up with TRBD1. Germline-derived CDR1 and CDR2 are MDHEN and SYDVKM. Losses at the gene ends were 4 bases for V and 1 base for J; bases not matched to a gene: 12. The CDR3 loop spans 17 amino acids. As DNA, the CDR3 is TGTGCCAGCAGTTACCCCCTGACAGGGGACCTATCCTACGAGCAGTACTTC. Its translation: CASSYPLTGDLSYEQYF.